This T cell receptor (beta chain) was observed in a study of T cell responses to AZD1222 COVID-19 vaccine. Libraries were prepared by immunoSEQ multiplex PCR; TCRdb keeps only in-frame clonotypes and omits some of them. Here the sample spans more than 150,000 clones, roughly 91% being singletons. The TCR originated in an adult in good health. The sample consisted of peripheral blood, taken on day 0 of AZD1222 vaccination.

CDR3 nucleotide sequence: TGCGCCAGCAGCTTGGACAATAATTCACCCCTCCACTTT. Amino acid sequence: CASSLDNNSPLHF. The V and J genes are TRBV5-1 and TRBJ1-6; D not certain. V was pared by 0 bases and J by 5 bases, with 3 bases between. Germline lookup yields CDR1 SGHRS and CDR2 YFSETQ. The CDR3 sequence is 13 residues long.